These 27 T cell receptor beta chains were sequenced from one sample in a study of T cell responses to AZD1222 COVID-19 vaccine. The table came from immunoSEQ multiplex PCR; TCRdb's copy has only in-frame clones and leaves some out. The sample lists around 140,000 clones, about 86% occurring once. Sequencing used peripheral blood, obtained 28 days after the second AZD1222 dose. The receptor source for this set is an adult who received the AZD1222 COVID-19 vaccine.

The rearrangement links TRBV29-1 to TRBJ1-1; D unclear. The CDR3 has 12 residues. V was pared by 4 bases and J by 1 base, with 7 bases between. Germline-derived CDR1 and CDR2 are SQVTM and ANQGSEA. The CDR3 DNA reads TGCAGCGTTGTCGTGGGGAACACTGAAGCTTTCTTT. It encodes CSVVVGNTEAFF.

In this sample, this clone turned up a few times. The V call is TRBV2, the J call TRBJ2-6, with TRBD1 identical over 7 bases. The germline CDR1 and CDR2 sequences are SNHLY and FYNNEI. CDR3 length: 16 amino acids. Trimming at V came to 11 bases and at J to 0 bases, leaving 10 bases not matched to a gene. CDR3 loop: CAGTRDRISGANVLTF. DNA of the CDR3: TGTGCCGGAACCCGGGACAGAATCTCTGGGGCCAACGTCCTGACTTTC.

The chain links TRBV29-1 to TRBJ2-3; no definite D call. From germline, CDR1 is SQVTM and CDR2 ANQGSEA. Between the trimmed V and J ends, which lost 4 bases and 4 bases, there was a span of 12 bases. The CDR3 spans 13 residues. The DNA of the CDR3 is TGCAGCGTTGTATGGCTCCCCCCAGATACGCAGTATTTT. Translating gives CSVVWLPPDTQYF.

This chain joins TRBV5-1 and TRBJ1-2; 7 bases line up with TRBD1. The V gene's germline CDR1 is SGHRS and CDR2 YFSETQ. This CDR3 has 16 residues. V trimming: 4 bases; J trimming: 6 bases; junction bases outside the gene matches: 15. This CDR3 reads CASSPKATGETHGYTF. The DNA for the CDR3 is TGCGCCAGCAGCCCCAAGGCAACAGGGGAGACACATGGCTACACCTTC.

The chain is built from TRBV5-1 and TRBJ2-7, with D hard to call. Germline V gene data show CDR1 as SGHRS and CDR2 as YFSETQ. CDR3 length: 14 residues. V was pared by 5 bases and J by 2 bases, with 14 bases between. The DNA for the CDR3 is TGCGCCAGCAGTGGAAGCGAGTTTCCCTACGAGCAGTACTTC. It specifies CASSGSEFPYEQYF.

The chain uses TRBV20-1 and TRBJ2-3; 7 bases are a match to TRBD2. V shed 3 bases and J 2 bases; nucleotides not matched to a gene: 8. CDR1 is DFQATT and CDR2 is SNEGSKA in the germline V gene (reference sequence). This CDR3 is 15 amino acids long. The CDR3 reads CSASPTSEYTDTQYF. The CDR3 DNA reads as TGCAGTGCTAGTCCCACTAGCGAGTACACAGATACGCAGTATTTT.

V usage is TRBV19 and J usage is TRBJ2-1, with D tentatively TRBD2 (5 bases). With 1 base removed from V and 7 bases from J, the gap between germline ends came to 11 bases. The CDR3 is made up of 14 amino acids. Germline-derived CDR1 and CDR2 are LNHDA and SQIVND (reference sequence). CDR3 in amino acids: CASSIVRGENEQFF. The CDR3 DNA reads TGTGCCAGTAGTATAGTTCGGGGTGAGAATGAGCAGTTCTTC.

The chain has TRBV7-9 and TRBJ2-2, with a possible D match to TRBD1 (6 bases). This CDR3 has 16 residues. The germline V gene has CDR1 SEHNR and CDR2 FQNEAQ (reference sequence). Trimming pared 6 bases from V and 2 bases from J, leaving 16 bases between. The CDR3 reads CASSIGDKGNTGELFF. In nucleotides, the CDR3 is TGTGCCAGCAGTATTGGGGACAAGGGAAACACCGGGGAGCTGTTTTTT.

This chain joins TRBV10-3 and TRBJ2-3; 10 bases fit TRBD2. The CDR3 covers 16 residues. Per the germline V gene, CDR1 is ENHRY and CDR2 is SYGVKD. V trimming: 3 bases; J trimming: 7 bases; junction bases outside the gene matches: 10. CDR3 DNA sequence: TGTGCCATCAGTGAACCGGGAGCGGGGGGGTATAATACGCAGTATTTT. It codes for CAISEPGAGGYNTQYF.

The rearrangement links TRBV6-1 to TRBJ1-3, with TRBD1 matching 8 bases. Germline CDR1 is MNHNS and CDR2 is SASEGT. The J segment lost 3 bases and the V segment lost 0 bases, leaving 7 bases of the junction unmatched. The CDR3 length is 17 residues. The CDR3: CASSEADRVWRGNTIYF. The CDR3 coding sequence is TGTGCCAGCAGTGAAGCGGACAGGGTATGGCGTGGAAACACCATATATTTT.

This clone was seen ten or more times. CDR3 sequence (DNA): TGTGCTAGTGATGAAACGGGATTTATCTCTGGAAACACCATATATTTT. Translating gives CASDETGFISGNTIYF. This rearrangement joins TRBV12-5 to TRBJ1-3, with D unresolved. Germline assignment: CDR1 LGHNT and CDR2 FRNRAP. The V end lost 7 bases, the J end lost 0 bases, and 16 bases lay between the germline ends. This CDR3 spans 16 amino acids.

The CDR3 region has the DNA TGCGCCAGTGAGACAGGTGACTCCTATAATTCACCCCTCCACTTT. This codes for CASETGDSYNSPLHF. The V call is TRBV10-2, the J call TRBJ1-6, with D perhaps matching TRBD1 (6 bases). The V gene lost 9 bases and the J gene lost 0 bases, with 12 bases spanning the gap. The germline V gene encodes CDR1 WSHSY and CDR2 SAAADI. CDR3 length equals 15 residues.

In its sample, this clone was seen a few times. The gene calls are TRBV19 and TRBJ2-3, with 12 bases aligning to TRBD2. This CDR3 has 15 amino acids. V was pared by 6 bases and J by 5 bases, with 6 bases of the junction left unmatched. The germline V gene has CDR1 LNHDA and CDR2 SQIVND (reference sequence). The CDR3 nucleotides are TGTGCCAGTAGACGGAAACTAGCGGGGGGAGATACGCAGTATTTT. Its protein is CASRRKLAGGDTQYF.

The chain uses TRBV10-3 and TRBJ1-3; D unresolved. From germline, CDR1 is ENHRY and CDR2 SYGVKD. CDR3 length: 15 amino acids. Trimming shortened V by 4 bases and J by 0 bases, and 10 bases separated the two germline ends. The CDR3 nucleotides read TGTGCCATCAGTGTTGGCAGTCGCTCTGGAAACACCATATATTTT. As protein: CAISVGSRSGNTIYF.

This clone showed up just a few times. This rearrangement joins TRBV5-6 to TRBJ2-2; perhaps TRBD2 as D (6 bases). The length of the CDR3 is 16 residues. The germline V gene encodes CDR1 SGHDT and CDR2 YYEEEE. Trimming took off 4 bases at V and 1 base at J, with 14 bases between the two ends. CDR3 bases: TGTGCCAGCAGCCCTATCGGGACTTTGAACACCGGGGAGCTGTTTTTT. Its protein product is CASSPIGTLNTGELFF.

The chain combines TRBV7-2 with TRBJ2-1, with 10 bases aligning to TRBD2. V lost 3 bases, J lost 3 bases, and 11 bases stayed unmatched. Germline V gene sequence: CDR1 SGHTA, CDR2 FQGNSA. This CDR3 spans 18 amino acids. CDR3 in DNA: TGTGCCAGCAGCTTCCGGACTAGCGGCGTCCTGAACTACAATGAGCAGTTCTTC. Its protein is CASSFRTSGVLNYNEQFF. The variable domain in full, completed from reference TRBV7-2 and TRBJ2-1, reads GAGVSQSPSNKVTEKGKDVELRCDPISGHTALYWYRQSLGQGLEFLIYFQGNSAPDKSGLPSDRFSAERTGGSVSTLTIQRTQQEDSAVYLCASSFRTSGVLNYNEQFFGPGTRLTVL.

The chain employs TRBV6-5 and TRBJ1-4, with a tentative D call TRBD1 (5 bases). V lost 6 bases, J lost 7 bases, and 18 bases lay in between. Germline loops: CDR1 MNHEY, CDR2 SVGAGI. This CDR3 contains 15 residues. The CDR3: CASSLGTSSSEKLFF. CDR3 coding DNA: TGTGCCAGCAGCCTCGGGACCTCTAGTTCTGAAAAACTGTTTTTT.

The chain joins TRBV10-3 to TRBJ2-3, with unresolved D. This CDR3 spans 15 amino acids. CDR1 is ENHRY, CDR2 SYGVKD, per germline. With 3 bases removed from V and 11 bases from J, the gap between germline ends came to 21 bases. CDR3 protein: CAISDERLPHRMQYF. In nucleotides, the CDR3 is TGTGCCATCAGTGACGAGAGGCTTCCCCATAGAATGCAGTATTTT.

J is TRBJ2-5 and V is TRBV2; D might be TRBD1 or TRBD2, each matching 5 bases. Per the germline V gene, CDR1 is SNHLY and CDR2 is FYNNEI. The CDR3 is made up of 13 amino acids. Trimming took off 9 bases at V and 4 bases at J, with 15 bases between the two ends. CDR3: CARRDPRRETQYF. In nucleotides, the CDR3 is TGTGCCAGGAGGGACCCAAGGAGAGAGACCCAGTACTTC.

This chain joins TRBV7-2 and TRBJ2-3; 9 nucleotides agree with TRBD2. The CDR3 is 17 residues long. Germline values: CDR1 SGHTA, CDR2 FQGNSA. V was clipped by 0 bases and J by 4 bases; unmatched bases: 8. In DNA form, the CDR3 reads TGTGCCAGCAGCTTAGCGCTGGCGGGGGGGGTTTCAGATACGCAGTATTTT. Amino acids: CASSLALAGGVSDTQYF.

V gene TRBV9 combines with J gene TRBJ1-1, with D unclear. The CDR3 is made up of 13 amino acids. Germline CDR1 is SGDLS and CDR2 is YYNGEE. Trimming took 2 bases from V and 1 from J, leaving 6 bases between them. The CDR3 reads CASSVDKNTEAFF. The CDR3 DNA is TGTGCCAGCAGCGTCGATAAGAACACTGAAGCTTTCTTT.

The chain employs TRBV2 and TRBJ1-1, with 11 bases aligning to TRBD1. CDR1 and CDR2 (germline): SNHLY, FYNNEI. After removal of 8 bases from V and 4 bases from J, the junction contained 6 bases not matched to a gene. This CDR3 is built from 14 residues. This CDR3 reads CASGKGQGATEAFF. The CDR3 nucleotides are TGTGCCAGCGGGAAAGGACAGGGGGCCACTGAAGCTTTCTTT.

The chain links TRBV12-3 or TRBV12-4 to TRBJ1-2; D not resolved. The length of the CDR3 is 12 residues. V dropped 7 bases and J dropped 8 bases, with 14 bases sitting between them. The CDR3 nucleotides read TGTGCCAGCAACTTCGACGGCGGGGGCTACACCTTC. Protein: CASNFDGGGYTF.

CDR3 sequence reads: CASSYGQPINYGYTF. The DNA of the CDR3 is TGTGCCAGCAGTTACGGACAACCGATTAACTATGGCTACACCTTC. The chain uses TRBV6-5 and TRBJ1-2, with D possibly matching TRBD1 (5 bases). The CDR3 is 15 amino acids. Trimming took off 2 bases at V and 1 base at J, with 11 bases between the two ends. Germline values: CDR1 MNHEY, CDR2 SVGAGI.

The chain is built from TRBV27 and TRBJ2-7; D unclear. This CDR3 spans 13 amino acids. V was cut by 5 bases and J by 9 bases, with 17 bases left in between. In germline, CDR1 is MNHEY, CDR2 SMNVEV (reference sequence). CDR3 residues: CASSPLGVIWQYF. The CDR3 DNA sequence: TGTGCCAGCAGTCCCCTCGGAGTGATCTGGCAGTACTTC.

The gene calls are TRBV15 and TRBJ1-2; the D gene is possibly TRBD1 (5 bases). V was pared by 1 base and J by 7 bases, with 25 bases between. CDR1 and CDR2 (germline): LNHNV, YYDKDF (reference sequence). This CDR3 is built from 18 residues. CDR3 DNA: TGTGCCACCAGCAGAGTCTACCGTCGGGGGATGGAAGCCGGTGGCTACACCTTC. Its protein product is CATSRVYRRGMEAGGYTF.

The genes are TRBV18 and TRBJ2-5; TRBD1 might be the D (6 bases). V was pared by 6 bases and J by 7 bases, with 21 bases between. This CDR3 contains 15 residues. Germline assignment: CDR1 KGHSH and CDR2 LQKENI. The chain's CDR3 is CASSPPDSTSGTQYF. The CDR3 DNA reads as TGTGCCAGCTCCCCCCCGGACAGTACCTCTGGGACCCAGTACTTC.